This T cell receptor beta chain was recovered during a study of T cell repertoires in cytomegalovirus infection (dated by TCRdb to between 2018 and 2021). Background on the whole study: Because public TCR beta signatures pointed to carriage of CMV infection together with the matching HLA type, the HLA type of each donor mattered for the analysis. General study outcomes and caveats: The ex vivo response was dominated by HLA-C-restricted CMV-specific TCR beta clonotypes, and the single most frequent clonotype in two of eight donors was supplied by these HLA-C-restricted clonotypes. In both this cohort and an independent roughly 350-donor cohort, the cumulative frequency of public TCR beta family members distinguished carriers of CMV infection plus the relevant HLA type.

V gives up 4 bases and J gives up 4 bases, and the segment between their germline ends measures 13 bases. Counted from cysteine to phenylalanine, this CDR3 has 14 amino acids. Only the CDR3 DNA is retained, 42 bases long and in frame from the first base. Looking up the germline V gene yields CDR1 SNHLY and CDR2 FYNNEI. In this sample, this clonotype turned up a few times. This clone's antigen is unknown. No clone much larger than this one lies a single base away; base qualities are absent. For sequencing, an Illumina HiSeq 1500 was employed. TCRdb reworked the public reads: Q25 trimming with fastp, MiXCR clone assembly, productive beta chains retained. Rows are combined by CDR3 protein, so each entry shows the most common genes and DNA. Counted in this sample were hundreds of thousands of distinct CDR3 sequences; about a sixth of them appeared once. Together, the top ten hold around 11% of the sample.

This TCR was recovered from a human donor in good health (CMV status not recorded). Some clones in this sample may be carry-over from other donors' samples. The sample consisted of PBMCs. The chain uses TRBV2 and TRBJ2-5; TRBD2 is possibly the D segment (6 matching bases). The sequenced DNA is TGTGCCAGCAGTGTACCGGGACTGCCAGAGACCCAGTACTTC. The translation is CASSVPGLPETQYF.